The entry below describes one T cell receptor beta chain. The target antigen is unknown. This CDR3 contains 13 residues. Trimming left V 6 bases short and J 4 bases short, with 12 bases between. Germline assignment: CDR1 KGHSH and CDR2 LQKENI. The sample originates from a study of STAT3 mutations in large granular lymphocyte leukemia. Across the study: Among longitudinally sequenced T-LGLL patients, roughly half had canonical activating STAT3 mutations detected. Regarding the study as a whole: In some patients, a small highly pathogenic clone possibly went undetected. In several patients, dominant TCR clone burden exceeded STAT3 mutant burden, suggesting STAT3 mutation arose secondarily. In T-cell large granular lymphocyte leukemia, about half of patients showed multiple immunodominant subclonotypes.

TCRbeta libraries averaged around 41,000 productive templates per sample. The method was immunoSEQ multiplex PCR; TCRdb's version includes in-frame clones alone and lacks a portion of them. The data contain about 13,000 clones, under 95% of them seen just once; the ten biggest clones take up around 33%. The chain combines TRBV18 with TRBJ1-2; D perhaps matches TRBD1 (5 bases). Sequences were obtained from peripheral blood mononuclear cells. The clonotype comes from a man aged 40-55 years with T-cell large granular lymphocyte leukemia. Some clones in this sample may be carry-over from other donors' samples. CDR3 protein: CASSMDILYGYTF. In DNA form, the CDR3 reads TGTGCCAGCTCGATGGACATCCTCTATGGCTACACCTTC. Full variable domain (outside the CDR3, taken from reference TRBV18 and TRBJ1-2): NAGVMQNPRHLVRRRGQEARLRCSPMKGHSHVYWYRQLPEEGLKFMVYLQKENIIDESGMPKERFSAEFPKEGPSILRIQQVVRGDSAAYFCASSMDILYGYTFGSGTRLTVV.